A single sample gave rise to the 26 T cell receptor beta chains below, sequenced in a study of post-analysis software for immune sequencing data. The authors incorporated unique molecular identifiers into the TCR beta cDNA libraries. MiXCR was run by TCRdb on the PCR reads, yielding one entry per CDR3 protein. The table lists about 200,000 distinct CDR3 sequences, approximately 28% of them singletons, with roughly 3.4% in the top ten. These receptors have no identified antigens. Study-level points and caveats: Patients used about 5 TRBV segments, including TRBV5-6, TRBV5-1 and TRBV20-1, more often than controls.

The sample taken for sequencing was blood. The receptors were sampled from a girl between 2 and 17 years old with multiple sclerosis.

This clonotype has only a few counts. The J gene is TRBJ1-1, the V gene TRBV5-6, with 9 bases fitting TRBD1. Trimming at V came to 4 bases and at J to 5 bases, leaving 3 bases not matched to a gene. The CDR3 is 13 amino acids. CDR1 is SGHDT, CDR2 YYEEEE, per germline. This CDR3 reads CASSAGTGTEAFF. DNA for the CDR3: TGTGCCAGCAGCGCCGGGACAGGGACTGAAGCTTTCTTT.

The gene calls are TRBV20-1 and TRBJ1-1, with 7 bases identical to TRBD1. The V gene's germline CDR1 is DFQATT and CDR2 SNEGSKA (reference sequence). V lost 3 bases, J lost 0 bases, and 4 bases stayed unmatched. The CDR3 extends over 14 amino acids. CDR3: CSASKGQLNTEAFF. The CDR3 DNA sequence: TGCAGTGCTAGTAAGGGACAGCTGAACACTGAAGCTTTCTTT.

This clonotype was found a few times. The chain combines TRBV6-6 with TRBJ2-1; 9 nucleotides agree with TRBD1. V lost 4 bases to trimming and J lost 6 bases; unmatched junction nucleotides: 1. The CDR3 has 13 amino acids. Germline V lookup: CDR1 MNHNY, CDR2 SVGAGI (reference sequence). The CDR3 protein is CASSSDRGNEQFF. In DNA, the CDR3 is TGTGCCAGCAGTTCGGACAGGGGCAATGAGCAGTTCTTC.

This clonotype occurred a few times. The chain couples TRBV20-1 to TRBJ1-1; no clear D gene. CDR3 length: 15 residues. Germline V gives CDR1 DFQATT, CDR2 SNEGSKA (reference sequence). Trimming shortened V by 0 bases and J by 1 base, and 12 bases separated the two germline ends. CDR3 protein: CSARDPQGPNTEAFF. The CDR3 DNA sequence: TGCAGTGCTAGAGATCCCCAAGGACCGAACACTGAAGCTTTCTTT.

This clonotype has just a few counts. The chain recombines TRBV12-3 or TRBV12-4 with TRBJ1-2; D unresolved. V lost 4 bases and J 5 bases, leaving 8 bases between the germline ends. The CDR3 loop spans 12 amino acids. CDR3 sequence reads: CASSSRDYGYTF. In DNA form, the CDR3 reads TGTGCCAGCAGTTCGAGGGATTATGGCTACACCTTC.

This clonotype was detected ten times or more. DNA of the CDR3: TGCAGCGTTGAGTCTGGAGTTAACTATGGCTACACCTTC. It codes for CSVESGVNYGYTF. The J gene is TRBJ1-2, the V gene TRBV29-1; no clear D gene. V was shortened by 3 bases and J by 1 base, with 9 bases between the two germline ends. Germline V gives CDR1 SQVTM, CDR2 ANQGSEA. This CDR3 has 13 residues. The full variable domain, in which reference TRBV29-1 and TRBJ1-2 provide the parts outside the CDR3, is SAVISQKPSRDICQRGTSLTIQCQVDSQVTMMFWYRQQPGQSLTLIATANQGSEATYESGFVIDKFPISRPNLTFSTLTVSNMSPEDSSIYLCSVESGVNYGYTFGSGTRLTVV.

This clonotype was counted ten times or more. This sequence joins TRBV29-1 and TRBJ2-5; 13 positions agree with TRBD2. CDR3 length: 17 residues. In germline, CDR1 is SQVTM, CDR2 ANQGSEA. With 4 bases clipped from V and 4 bases from J, the junction kept 12 bases outside the gene matches. The CDR3 DNA follows: TGCAGCGTTGGGGGAACTAGCGGGAGGGCCTCTGGAGAGACCCAGTACTTC. This gives the protein CSVGGTSGRASGETQYF. Together with reference TRBV29-1 and TRBJ2-5, the CDR3 gives the full variable domain: SAVISQKPSRDICQRGTSLTIQCQVDSQVTMMFWYRQQPGQSLTLIATANQGSEATYESGFVIDKFPISRPNLTFSTLTVSNMSPEDSSIYLCSVGGTSGRASGETQYFGPGTRLLVL.

There are a few counts of this clonotype. The chain recombines TRBV11-2 with TRBJ1-1, with D maybe TRBD1 (5 bases). V shed 5 bases and J shed 5 bases, with 21 bases lying between them. The CDR3 totals 16 residues. In germline, CDR1 is SGHAT, CDR2 FQNNGV. This CDR3 reads CASSRSRYSRTTEAFF. The DNA for the CDR3 is TGTGCCAGCAGCCGATCCCGTTACAGTAGGACAACTGAAGCTTTCTTT.

This clonotype has a count of ten or more. This chain connects TRBV7-3 to TRBJ1-5, with D uncertain. Trimming took 1 base from V and 3 from J, leaving 4 bases between them. The V gene's germline CDR1 is SGHTA and CDR2 FQGTGA. The CDR3 has 13 residues. CDR3 residues: CASSLNANQPQHF. The CDR3 DNA sequence: TGTGCCAGCAGCTTAAATGCCAATCAGCCCCAGCATTTT.

Worth noting for this clonotype: A read error is possible here, since a much larger clone lies one base away. The conserved final phenylalanine or tryptophan is absent from the CDR3, which likely points to a read error. The gene calls are TRBV3-1 and TRBJ2-5; D call uncertain. The CDR3 is 12 residues long. From germline, CDR1 is LGHDT and CDR2 YNNKEL (reference sequence). V shed 2 bases and J shed 0 bases, with 1 base lying between them. DNA for the CDR3: TGTGCCAGCAGCCAATACCAAGAGACCCAGTACCTC. Translating gives CASSQYQETQYL.

As to this clonotype: It may be a read error: a sequence one base away is much more abundant. The CDR3 is CASTMHGTGGYGYTF. DNA of the CDR3: TGTGCCAGCACCATGCATGGGACAGGCGGCTATGGCTACACCTTC. The chain links TRBV6-2 or TRBV6-3 to TRBJ1-2, with TRBD1 matching 8 bases. The CDR3 extends over 15 amino acids. Trimming cost V 7 bases and J 4 bases; bases outside gene matches: 11. Germline loops: CDR1 MNHEY, CDR2 SVGEGT.

A few counts support this clonotype. The rearrangement joins TRBV28 to TRBJ2-7, with a weak D call TRBD1 (6 bases). V was pared by 8 bases and J by 0 bases, with 11 bases between. This CDR3 spans 13 amino acids. Germline V lookup: CDR1 MDHEN, CDR2 SYDVKM. In nucleotides, the CDR3 is TGTGCCAGCGAGGACAGTCCCTCCTACGAGCAGTACTTC. Translated, it gives CASEDSPSYEQYF.

This chain links TRBV12-3 or TRBV12-4 with TRBJ2-5, with TRBD2 identical over 7 bases. CDR3 size: 12 residues. Unmatched junction bases numbered 10, after V lost 8 bases and J lost 10 bases. CDR3 nucleotide sequence: TGTGCCAGCTCCCCAGGGACTATCCTCCAGTACTTC. This encodes CASSPGTILQYF.

V and J are TRBV6-5 and TRBJ2-7; D unresolved. Trimming removed 2 bases at V and 3 bases at J, with 14 bases between. The CDR3 loop spans 15 amino acids. Germline lookup yields CDR1 MNHEY and CDR2 SVGAGI. The CDR3 is CASSYNGQIVYEQYF. CDR3 in DNA: TGTGCCAGCAGTTACAACGGCCAGATAGTCTACGAGCAGTACTTC.

There are many counts of this clonotype. The chain has TRBV28 and TRBJ2-7; D is possibly TRBD2 (7 bases). Germline V gives CDR1 MDHEN, CDR2 SYDVKM. The CDR3 length is 14 residues. Trimming took off 6 bases at V and 0 bases at J, with 12 bases between the two ends. The CDR3 reads CASRKGGSSYEQYF. The CDR3 DNA follows: TGTGCCAGCAGGAAGGGGGGGTCCTCCTACGAGCAGTACTTC.

This clonotype is a singleton in its sample. This may stem from a read error, because a much larger clone lies one nucleotide away. DNA of the CDR3: TGTGCCAGCAGCTTAGGATTGGGGACTGAGCAGTTCTTC. Protein sequence: CASSLGLGTEQFF. The chain employs TRBV7-2 and TRBJ2-1; TRBD1 or TRBD2 may be the D gene (5 bases each). This CDR3 spans 13 amino acids. V lost 1 base to trimming and J lost 9 bases, with 10 bases between them. Germline V gene lookup returns CDR1 SGHTA and CDR2 FQGNSA.

On this clonotype: Since a much larger clone is just one base distant, this may be a read error. The chain has TRBV5-1 and TRBJ2-7; unclear D gene. The germline CDR1 and CDR2 sequences are SGHRS and YFSETQ. There are 13 residues in the CDR3. Trimming stripped 6 bases from V and 2 bases from J, with 12 bases between. The CDR3 sequence is CASKMDGPYEQYF. The CDR3 DNA reads as TGCGCCAGCAAAATGGACGGACCCTACGAGCAGTACTTC.

The chain links TRBV7-9 to TRBJ2-3; the D call may be TRBD1 or TRBD2 (5 bases each). V was trimmed by 4 bases and J by 2 bases, leaving 13 bases between them. The CDR3 is 15 residues long. CDR1 and CDR2 (germline): SEHNR, FQNEAQ (reference sequence). Written as DNA, the CDR3 is TGTGCCAGCAGCTCCCGGGGCGGTTACACAGATACGCAGTATTTT. This codes for CASSSRGGYTDTQYF.

This clonotype has a single count. The J gene is TRBJ1-6, the V gene TRBV14; TRBD1 is a possible D gene (5 bases). From germline, CDR1 is SGHDN and CDR2 FVKESK. V was cut by 0 bases and J by 7 bases, with 10 bases left in between. The CDR3 totals 15 residues. CDR3 in amino acids: CASSQDGAVNSPLHF. The CDR3 DNA reads TGTGCCAGCAGCCAAGACGGGGCCGTCAATTCACCCCTCCACTTT.

This chain joins TRBV9 and TRBJ2-1; TRBD1 matches at 7 bases. Germline V gives CDR1 SGDLS, CDR2 YYNGEE. V lost 3 bases, J lost 3 bases, and 6 bases stayed unmatched. This CDR3 has 15 residues. In DNA form, the CDR3 reads TGTGCCAGCAGCGAGAGACAGGGAGACTACAATGAGCAGTTCTTC. This sequence encodes CASSERQGDYNEQFF.

The chain recombines TRBV5-1 with TRBJ1-1; D might be TRBD1 (5 bases). The V and J ends lost 3 bases and 2 bases respectively, with 17 bases between them. Germline loops: CDR1 SGHRS, CDR2 YFSETQ. The CDR3 consists of 16 residues. CDR3 nucleotides: TGCGCCAGCAGCTCACAATTCGACAGACTAAACACTGAAGCTTTCTTT. It is translated as CASSSQFDRLNTEAFF.

In regard to this clonotype: A much larger clonotype is one base distant, so this may be a read error. Because the CDR3 is missing its conserved closing phenylalanine or tryptophan, this is likely a read error. The DNA is left out, because the CDR3 cannot be placed on it with certainty; the CDR3 is given as TCRdb lists it. The chain recombines TRBV29-1 with TRBJ2-1; the D call in the table, TRBD1, was not verified against the DNA. CDR1 and CDR2 (germline): SQVTM, ANQGSEA. The CDR3 sequence runs 10 residues, both termini included. CDR3: CSVDSGVRFC.

This sequence joins TRBV5-1 and TRBJ1-5, with unresolved D. Deletions cut 5 bases from V and 5 bases from J, with 17 bases between. Germline CDR1 SGHRS, CDR2 YFSETQ. The CDR3 sequence is 15 residues long. The CDR3 DNA follows: TGCGCCAGCAGACTTGTGGCGGGTGTGGATCAGCCCCAGCATTTT. Residues: CASRLVAGVDQPQHF.

This chain uses TRBV20-1 with TRBJ2-7; D perhaps matches TRBD2 (5 bases). The length of the CDR3 is 14 residues. V lost 6 bases and J 3 bases, leaving 18 bases between the germline ends. Germline V gives CDR1 DFQATT, CDR2 SNEGSKA (reference sequence). The CDR3 DNA sequence: TGCAGTGCACCCGGGAAGGGAAACTTCTACGAGCAGTACTTC. Translated, it gives CSAPGKGNFYEQYF.

This clonotype was detected ten times or more. The rearrangement uses TRBV12-5 and TRBJ2-7; TRBD1 matches 7 bases. The germline V gene has CDR1 LGHNT and CDR2 FRNRAP. Trimming took 2 bases from V and 6 from J; bases not matched to a gene: 4. This CDR3 comprises 13 residues. The CDR3 bases are TGTGCTAGTGGTTTGTCCCGACAGGGCGAGCAGTACTTC. It specifies CASGLSRQGEQYF.

This clonotype was seen just once. V is TRBV15 and J is TRBJ1-4; D ambiguous. The CDR3 has 15 residues. CDR1 and CDR2 (germline): LNHNV, YYDKDF (reference sequence). Deletions cut 0 bases from V and 3 bases from J, with 8 bases between. This chain's CDR3 is CATSRDRGPNEKLFF. The CDR3, as DNA: TGTGCCACCAGCAGAGATAGAGGCCCTAATGAAAAACTGTTTTTT.